This T cell receptor beta chain was sequenced during a study of T cells expressing NK-cell markers. As for the study in general: Each TCR beta repertoire originated in sorted T cells that were CD3+CD56+NKG2C+, CD3+CD56+NKG2C- or CD3+CD56-NKG2C+. Serological testing identified seven of the eight sequenced donors as HCMV-seropositive and one as seronegative.

The CDR3 totals 17 residues. Study-level points and caveats: Dominant NKG2C+ clonotypes made up about 1.0-7.5% of CD8+ T cells in several donors. The study left the HCMV specificity of expanded NKG2C+ T cell clones unresolved.

TCRdb reprocessed the 5' RACE reads and stores each CDR3 protein as one record, lacking DNA. Recorded for this sample: 150,000 to 200,000 distinct CDR3 sequences. As to this clonotype: Its antigen remains unknown.

The rearrangement joins TRBV12-3 or TRBV12-4 to TRBJ1-4; TCRdb picks TRBD1, but there is no DNA to check that call. The sample taken for sequencing was blood T cells: a sorted CD56 or NKG2C T cell subset, CD4+ or CD8+ T cells, or bulk PBMC T cells (not recorded which). The sequence was collected from a man aged 18-69 years in good health. CDR3: CASSPGQGGATNEKLFF.